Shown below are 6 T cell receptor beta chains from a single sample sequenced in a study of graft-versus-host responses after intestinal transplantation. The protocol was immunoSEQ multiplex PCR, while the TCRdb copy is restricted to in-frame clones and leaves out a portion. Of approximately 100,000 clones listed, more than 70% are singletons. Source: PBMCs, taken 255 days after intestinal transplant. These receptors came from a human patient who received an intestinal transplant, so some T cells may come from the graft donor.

CDR3 loop: CASSPPTVKNTEAFF. In DNA form, the CDR3 reads TGTGCCAGCAGCCCTCCGACAGTAAAGAACACTGAAGCTTTCTTT. The chain recombines TRBV14 with TRBJ1-1, with a tentative D call TRBD1 (5 bases). Germline V gene sequence: CDR1 SGHDN, CDR2 FVKESK. The CDR3 is 15 amino acids. Trimming removed 4 bases at V and 1 base at J, with 13 bases between.

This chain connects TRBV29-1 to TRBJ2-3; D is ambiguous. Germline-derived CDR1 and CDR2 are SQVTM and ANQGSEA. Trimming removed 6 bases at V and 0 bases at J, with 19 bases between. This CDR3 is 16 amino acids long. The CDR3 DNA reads TGCAGCGTGTCACCGATCTGGACGGATAGCACAGATACGCAGTATTTT. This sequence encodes CSVSPIWTDSTDTQYF.

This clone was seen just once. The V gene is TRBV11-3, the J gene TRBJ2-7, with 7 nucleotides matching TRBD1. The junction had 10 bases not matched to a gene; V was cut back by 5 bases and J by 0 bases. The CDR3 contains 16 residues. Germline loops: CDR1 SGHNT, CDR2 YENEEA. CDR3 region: CASSPGRAGGSYEQYF. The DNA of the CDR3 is TGTGCCAGCAGCCCGGGGCGGGCAGGGGGCTCCTACGAGCAGTACTTC. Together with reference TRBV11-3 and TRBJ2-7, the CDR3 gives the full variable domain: EAGVVQSPRYKIIEKKQPVAFWCNPISGHNTLYWYLQNLGQGPELLIRYENEEAVDDSQLPKDRFSAERLKGVDSTLKIQPAELGDSAVYLCASSPGRAGGSYEQYFGPGTRLTVT.

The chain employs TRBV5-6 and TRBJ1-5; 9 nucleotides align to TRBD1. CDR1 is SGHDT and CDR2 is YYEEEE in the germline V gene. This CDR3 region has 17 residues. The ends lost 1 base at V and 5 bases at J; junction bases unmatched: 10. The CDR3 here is CASSLKRGGQGDQPQHF. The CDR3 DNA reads TGTGCCAGCAGCTTGAAAAGAGGGGGACAGGGAGATCAGCCCCAGCATTTT.

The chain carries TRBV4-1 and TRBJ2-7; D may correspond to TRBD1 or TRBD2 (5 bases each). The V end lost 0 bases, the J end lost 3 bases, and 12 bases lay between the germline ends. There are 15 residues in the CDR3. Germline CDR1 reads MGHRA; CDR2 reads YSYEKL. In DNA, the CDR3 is TGCGCCAGCAGCCAAGATCGGGACCCCTTCTACGAGCAGTACTTC. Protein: CASSQDRDPFYEQYF.

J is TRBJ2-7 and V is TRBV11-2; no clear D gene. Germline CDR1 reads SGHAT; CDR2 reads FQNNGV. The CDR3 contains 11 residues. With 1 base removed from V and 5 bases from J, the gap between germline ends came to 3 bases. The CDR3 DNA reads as TGTGCCAGCAGCTTAGTTCACGAGCAGTACTTC. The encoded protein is CASSLVHEQYF.